The TCR beta chain described here comes from a study of cytomegalovirus exposure and HLA in healthy donors. About this clone itself: Its antigen is unidentified.

Regarding the study as a whole: Within an earlier analysis, most TCR beta V segments proved productive either about 90% or about 30% of the time.

This CDR3 has 16 amino acids. Germline V lookup: CDR1 MDHEN, CDR2 SYDVKM. V lost 0 bases, J lost 8 bases, and 17 bases lay in between. Amplification used 60 Vbeta primers and 13 Jbeta primers. Some clones are missing from TCRdb's copy, which holds only in-frame ones; the method was immunoSEQ multiplex PCR. Among about 190,000 clones listed, almost 80% were seen once. What was sequenced was PBMCs. The V and J genes are TRBV28 and TRBJ2-1; a weak D match, TRBD2 (5 bases). This sequence was found in a woman aged 18 to 35 in good health and CMV-seronegative. The CDR3 DNA reads TGTGCCAGCAGTTTATGGTTTGAGTCGGGGTCCCATGAGCAGTTCTTC. It codes for CASSLWFESGSHEQFF.